These T cell receptor beta chains were read from a single sample in a study of shared clonotypes between healthy human individuals. The assay was immunoSEQ multiplex PCR, and TCRdb's table has in-frame clones only and misses some. Here the sample spans over a million clones, about 75% being singletons. The sequencing sample was made of memory CD4+ T cells sorted from blood. These receptors all stem from a man between 18 and 35 years old in good health. Both conserved end residues are part of each CDR3. D genes are given only for firm matches. Some rows have no size entry. The others give once, few or many, or a class for an expanded clone.

clone_size	j_call	d_call	v_call	cdr3_aa	cdr3_nt
.	TRBJ1-6	.	TRBV27	CASSPTLRGPPLHF	TGTGCCAGCAGTCCCACCCTCAGGGGCCCACCCCTCCACTTT
.	TRBJ2-1	TRBD2	TRBV5-1	CASKQTAGGHEQFF	TGCGCCAGCAAGCAGACAGCGGGGGGGCATGAGCAGTTCTTC
.	TRBJ1-6	TRBD1	TRBV19	CASRELGDRGNNSPLHF	TGTGCCAGTAGAGAGTTAGGGGACAGGGGAAATAATTCACCCCTCCACTTT
.	TRBJ1-4	TRBD1	TRBV9	CASSPRDSLNEKLFF	TGTGCCAGCAGCCCCCGGGACAGCCTCAATGAAAAACTGTTTTTT
.	TRBJ1-2	.	TRBV7-9	CASSLGGGAGYTF	TGTGCCAGCAGCTTAGGAGGTGGCGCGGGCTACACCTTC
.	TRBJ1-1	.	TRBV19	CASSIMGGTEAFF	TGTGCCAGTAGTATAATGGGGGGTACTGAAGCTTTCTTT
.	TRBJ2-1	TRBD2	TRBV7-9	CASSLIAGVTEQFF	TGTGCCAGCAGCTTAATAGCGGGAGTAACTGAGCAGTTCTTC
.	TRBJ1-5	.	TRBV13	CASSAQGSNQPQHF	TGTGCCAGCAGCGCTCAGGGGAGCAATCAGCCCCAGCATTTT
.	TRBJ1-4	.	TRBV6-6	CASSYYGTGVEKLFF	TGTGCCAGCAGTTACTATGGCACCGGGGTGGAAAAACTGTTTTTT
.	TRBJ2-5	TRBD1	TRBV7-2	CATEGAGETQYF	TGTGCCACCGAGGGGGCAGGGGAGACCCAGTACTTC
.	TRBJ1-4	.	TRBV4-2	CASSQGGAKGGEKLFF	TGTGCCAGCAGCCAAGGAGGGGCAAAGGGAGGTGAAAAACTGTTTTTT
.	TRBJ1-3	TRBD1	TRBV11-2	CASSLLGGTAGNTIYF	TGTGCCAGCAGCTTGCTGGGCGGGACAGCCGGAAACACCATATATTTT
once	TRBJ2-6	.	TRBV6-6	CASSYGSSGANVLTF	TGTGCCAGCAGTTACGGGAGCTCTGGGGCCAACGTCCTGACTTTC